This T cell receptor beta chain was sequenced for a study of cytomegalovirus exposure and HLA in healthy donors. Findings and limits, study-wide: In vitro confirmation showed three CMV-associated chains to be CMV antigen specific. Among TCR beta chains, those listed as cytomegalovirus-associated numbered around 160.

The CDR3 is 15 residues long. Germline lookup yields CDR1 MNHEY and CDR2 SMNVEV (reference sequence). V dropped 4 bases and J dropped 6 bases, with 16 bases sitting between them. Of note for this clone: Its antigen remains unidentified.

Sequenced by immunoSEQ multiplex PCR; TCRdb stores in-frame clones only, minus some. The sample shows 100,000 or so clones, 85% of them seen only once. The sequenced material came from PBMCs. The TCR sequence derives from a man between 18 and 29 years old in good health and CMV-seropositive. This chain links TRBV27 with TRBJ1-5; a possible D gene is TRBD1 (6 bases). CDR3 amino acids: CASSSDRIIGQPQHF. The CDR3, as DNA: TGTGCCAGCAGTTCCGACAGGATCATTGGTCAGCCCCAGCATTTT.